This TCR beta chain originates from a study of shared clonotypes between healthy human individuals (dated by TCRdb to 2018 to 2020). In terms of the full investigation: The cohort included three men and a couple of women between 18 and 49 years of age. For each donor, CD4 naive and CD4 memory were each run on three plates, CD8 naive on two plates, and CD8 memory on one plate. Blood TCR repertoires of 5 or 6 healthy adults were deeply sequenced to estimate repertoire size and the extent of clonotype sharing between individuals. To increase sequencing depth and limit assay-specific biases, different laboratories used diverse techniques to prepare libraries and sequence TCR repertoires. Leukapheresis yielded between about 0.9 and 8.9 billion PBMCs per donor.

For this clone: There is no known antigen for this receptor. One base away there is no much larger clone; base qualities are not given.

Findings and caveats that apply to the study as a whole: Pairwise subsampling indicated that sequencing depth was expected to affect the degree of clonotype sharing among donors. The genetic and exposure-history diversity represented was limited by the small number of donors. Higher generation probabilities were observed for clonotypes shared by all four sorted-subset donors than for non-shared clonotypes. Larger estimated clonotype richness was generally found for naive subsets than for memory subsets. Incomplete sequencing was indicated by rarefaction of sorted-subset datasets, despite the large sequencing depth. Sharing across four donors was observed for around 5% of naive CD4, 3% to 3.5% of naive CD8, around 2.5% of memory CD4, and about 0.39% of memory CD8 clonotypes. Sampling was restricted to blood, and TCR repertoires in tissues likely differ from the TCR repertoires found in blood.

The donors were healthy, HIV-negative adults who had no recently reported acute infections or vaccinations. Every donor was a Caucasian adult living in Nashville, Tennessee, USA. CD8 memory samples combined magnetically selected CD45RO+ cells with CCR7-negative CD45RA+ effector memory (TemRA) cells. After blood collection by leukapheresis, PBMCs were isolated using Ficoll-Histopaque density gradient centrifugation and then cryopreserved in the vapor phase of liquid nitrogen. Analytical flow cytometry was used to check the purity and quantity of each magnetically sorted T cell population. Genomic DNA was isolated from every sorted fraction and measured by UV absorbance on a Nanodrop 2000c. The CDR3 covers 15 residues, taking in both the cysteine and the phenylalanine. Only CDR3 DNA remains: 45 bases, in frame from the first base. Trimming costs V 5 bases and J 5 bases, and their ends lie 16 bases apart. CDR1 SGHTA and CDR2 FQGTGA are derived from the germline V gene.

Using the deep immunoSEQ assay, multiplex PCR amplified TCR CDR3 regions from genomic DNA. Extracted genomic DNA from each cell subset was distributed evenly across all wells of several immunoSEQ 96-well plates, and each plate was treated as a replicate. For sorted subsets, around 0.2 ug of genomic DNA, equivalent to about 30,000 T cell genomes, went into each replicate PCR. Purified libraries were quantified with a Qubit 3.0 fluorometer, sized on a Bioanalyzer 2100, and re-quantified with the KAPA Library Quantification kit. Every immunoSEQ 96-well plate was sequenced on a dedicated single-read 150-cycle Illumina NextSeq 550 flow cell. The published analysis was carried out like this. Because the immunoSEQ output held only junctional sequences and lacked quality scores, the filtering could not match the filtering applied to full-length reads. To assign V/J genes and CDR3, sequences were annotated using PyIR, a Python wrapper for IgBLAST v1.9, with IMGT germline references. Reads with weak V/J assignments (E-value above 1e-6), missing CDR3, stop codons, out-of-frame junctions, or ambiguous translated residues were removed. A V3J clonotype was defined by an identical inferred V gene, J gene, and CDR3 amino acid sequence. Percentage overlap between repertoires was calculated by dividing the number of shared unique clonotypes by the size of the smaller repertoire. Three approaches were used to assess repertoire richness: RTK rarefaction, the Chao1 estimator, and Recon v2.1 estimates of unobserved clonotypes. Generation probabilities were computed with OLGA for all TCRbeta clonotypes obtained by the gDNA method from a few donors. Held by TCRdb, this immuneACCESS table contains in-frame sequences only and omits some clones. Under half of the omission traces to an unresolved V gene where checked; the cause of the rest is unknown. V and J calls and clone size are given by that table; D and trimming were obtained from the DNA. The sample table shows about 110,000 clones, and 68% are seen once. The ten largest clones capture roughly 22% of the sample.

The source of this sequence is a woman between 25 and 40 years old in good health. The receptor chain draws on TRBV7-3 and TRBJ2-1; TRBD2 could be the D gene, as 5 bases match. The sequencing input was memory CD8+ T cells sorted from blood. The sample's cell subset or site label is to be understood as: CD45RO+ cells pooled with CCR7-negative TemRA cells. The DNA reads TGTGCCAGCAGCCCGGGGAGATACACGAACAATGAGCAGTTCTTC. The translation is CASSPGRYTNNEQFF.